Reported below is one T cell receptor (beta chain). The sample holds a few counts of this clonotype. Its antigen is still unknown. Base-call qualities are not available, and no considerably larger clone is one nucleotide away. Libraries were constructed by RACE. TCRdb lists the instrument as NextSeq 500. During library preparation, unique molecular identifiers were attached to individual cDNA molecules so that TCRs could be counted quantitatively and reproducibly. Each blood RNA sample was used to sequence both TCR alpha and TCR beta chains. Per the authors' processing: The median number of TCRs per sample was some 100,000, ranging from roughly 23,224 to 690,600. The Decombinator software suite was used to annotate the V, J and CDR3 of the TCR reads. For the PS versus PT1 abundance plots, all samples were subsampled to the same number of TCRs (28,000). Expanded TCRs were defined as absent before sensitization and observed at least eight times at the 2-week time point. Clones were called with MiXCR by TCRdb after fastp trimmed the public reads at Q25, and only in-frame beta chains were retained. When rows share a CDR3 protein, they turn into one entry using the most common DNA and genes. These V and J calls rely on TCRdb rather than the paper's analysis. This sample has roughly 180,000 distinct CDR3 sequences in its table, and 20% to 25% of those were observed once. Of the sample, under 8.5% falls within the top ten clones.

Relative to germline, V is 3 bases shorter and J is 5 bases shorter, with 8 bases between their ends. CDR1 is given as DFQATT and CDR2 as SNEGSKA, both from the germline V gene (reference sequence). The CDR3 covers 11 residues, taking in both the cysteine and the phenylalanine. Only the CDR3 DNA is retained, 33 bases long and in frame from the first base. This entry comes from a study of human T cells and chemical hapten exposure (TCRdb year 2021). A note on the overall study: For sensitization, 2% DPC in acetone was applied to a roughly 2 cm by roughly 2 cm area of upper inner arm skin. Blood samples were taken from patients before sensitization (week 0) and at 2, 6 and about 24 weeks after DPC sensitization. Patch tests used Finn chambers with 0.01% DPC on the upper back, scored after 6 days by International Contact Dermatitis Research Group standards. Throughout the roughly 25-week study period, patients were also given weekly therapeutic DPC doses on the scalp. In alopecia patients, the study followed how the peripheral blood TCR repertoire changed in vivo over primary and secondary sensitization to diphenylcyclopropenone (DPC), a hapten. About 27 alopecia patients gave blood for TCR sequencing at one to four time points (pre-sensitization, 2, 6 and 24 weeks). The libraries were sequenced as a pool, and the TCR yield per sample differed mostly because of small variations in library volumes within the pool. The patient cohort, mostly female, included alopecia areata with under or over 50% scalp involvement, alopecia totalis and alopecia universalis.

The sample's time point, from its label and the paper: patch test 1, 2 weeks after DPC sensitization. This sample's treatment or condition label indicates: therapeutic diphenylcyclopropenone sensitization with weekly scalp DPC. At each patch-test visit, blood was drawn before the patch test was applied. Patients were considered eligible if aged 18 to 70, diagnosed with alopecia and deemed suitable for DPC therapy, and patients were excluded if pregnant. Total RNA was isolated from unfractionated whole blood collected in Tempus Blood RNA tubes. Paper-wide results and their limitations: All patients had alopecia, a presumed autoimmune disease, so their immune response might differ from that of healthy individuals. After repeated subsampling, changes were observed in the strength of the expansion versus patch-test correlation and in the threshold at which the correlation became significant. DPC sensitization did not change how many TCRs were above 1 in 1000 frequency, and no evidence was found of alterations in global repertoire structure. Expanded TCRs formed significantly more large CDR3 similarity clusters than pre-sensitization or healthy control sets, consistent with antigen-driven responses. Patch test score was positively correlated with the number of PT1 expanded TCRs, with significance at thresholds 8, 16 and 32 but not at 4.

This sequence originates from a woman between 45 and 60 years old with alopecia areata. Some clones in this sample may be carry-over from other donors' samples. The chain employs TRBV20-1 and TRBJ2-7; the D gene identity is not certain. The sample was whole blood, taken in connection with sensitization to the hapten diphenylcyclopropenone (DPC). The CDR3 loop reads CSASTAHEQYF. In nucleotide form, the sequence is TGCAGTGCTAGCACCGCACACGAGCAGTACTTC.